The TCR beta chain described here comes from a study of blood T cell repertoires in COVID-19. Turning to the study itself: COVID-19 samples from acute and convalescent phases originated in the United States, Italy and Spain. T cells, B-cell-depleted T cells, or PBMCs provided the cDNA or gDNA that served as material.

Trimming left V 5 bases short and J 3 bases short, with 14 bases between. Germline-derived CDR1 and CDR2 are PRHDT and FYEKMQ (reference sequence). The CDR3 runs to 14 residues. The assay was immunoSEQ multiplex PCR, and TCRdb's table has in-frame clones only and misses some. The sample lists approximately 290,000 clones, about 90% seen once, with about 2.5% in the top ten. This TCR derives from a man aged 18 to 29 with active or convalescent COVID-19. The chain links TRBV13 to TRBJ2-7; TRBD1 is a possible D gene (6 bases). Sequencing was carried out using peripheral blood. The CDR3 sequence is CASSPPGQSYEQYF. The CDR3 DNA reads as TGTGCCAGCAGCCCCCCGGGACAAAGCTACGAGCAGTACTTC.